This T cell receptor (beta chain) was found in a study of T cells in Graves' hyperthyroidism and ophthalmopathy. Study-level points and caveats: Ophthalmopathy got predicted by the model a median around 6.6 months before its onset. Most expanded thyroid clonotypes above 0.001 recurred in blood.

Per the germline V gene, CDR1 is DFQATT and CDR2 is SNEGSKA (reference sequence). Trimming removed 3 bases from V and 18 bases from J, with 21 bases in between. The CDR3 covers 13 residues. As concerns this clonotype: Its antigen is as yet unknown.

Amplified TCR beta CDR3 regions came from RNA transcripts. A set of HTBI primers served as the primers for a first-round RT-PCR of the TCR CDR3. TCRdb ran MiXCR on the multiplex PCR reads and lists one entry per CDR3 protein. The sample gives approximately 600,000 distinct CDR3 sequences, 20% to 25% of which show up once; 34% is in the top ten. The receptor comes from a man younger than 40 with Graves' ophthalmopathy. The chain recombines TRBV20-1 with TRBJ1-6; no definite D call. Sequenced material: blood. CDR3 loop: CSASDPRSDVAHF. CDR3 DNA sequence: TGCAGTGCTAGTGATCCGAGGTCGGATGTCGCCCACTTT.